This is a list of T cell receptor beta chains from one sample in a study of cytomegalovirus exposure and HLA in healthy donors. Sequenced by immunoSEQ multiplex PCR; TCRdb stores in-frame clones only, minus some. The sample holds 200,000 or so clones, 75% to 85% seen once. Sequencing was carried out using PBMCs. The receptors were gathered from a woman between 18 and 29 years old in good health and CMV-seropositive. CDR3s include the opening cysteine and the closing phenylalanine or tryptophan. The D gene is left open where the match is weak. The size entry is marked missing in some rows and otherwise reads once, few, many or a size class.

d_call: .; v_call: TRBV7-3; clone_size: .; cdr3_length: 14; j_call: TRBJ2-2; cdr3_aa: CASSSVGGTGELFF; cdr3_nt: TGTGCCAGCAGCTCCGTGGGGGGCACCGGGGAGCTGTTTTTT
d_call: .; v_call: TRBV29-1; clone_size: .; cdr3_length: 12; j_call: TRBJ1-4; cdr3_aa: CSVGQTNEKLFF; cdr3_nt: TGCAGCGTGGGGCAAACTAATGAAAAACTGTTTTTT
d_call: .; v_call: TRBV4-2; clone_size: few; cdr3_length: 16; j_call: TRBJ2-4; cdr3_aa: CASSQEGVRAKNIQYF; cdr3_nt: TGTGCCAGCAGCCAAGAAGGGGTTAGAGCCAAAAACATTCAGTACTTC
d_call: .; v_call: TRBV6-5; clone_size: .; cdr3_length: 13; j_call: TRBJ2-1; cdr3_aa: CASSLSEGNEQFF; cdr3_nt: TGTGCCAGCAGTCTCTCCGAGGGCAATGAGCAGTTCTTC
d_call: .; v_call: TRBV6-5; clone_size: .; cdr3_length: 16; j_call: TRBJ1-1; cdr3_aa: CASSYGLAGINTEAFF; cdr3_nt: TGTGCCAGCAGTTACGGTTTGGCAGGGATAAACACTGAAGCTTTCTTT
d_call: .; v_call: TRBV2; clone_size: .; cdr3_length: 14; j_call: TRBJ1-6; cdr3_aa: CASSERQGNSPLHF; cdr3_nt: TGTGCCAGCAGTGAAAGGCAGGGGAATTCACCCCTCCACTTT
d_call: TRBD2; v_call: TRBV6-4; clone_size: .; cdr3_length: 19; j_call: TRBJ2-5; cdr3_aa: CASSGSGLAVQHPKETQYF; cdr3_nt: TGTGCCAGCAGTGGTTCTGGACTAGCAGTGCAGCACCCAAAAGAGACCCAGTACTTC
d_call: TRBD1; v_call: TRBV4-3; clone_size: .; cdr3_length: 15; j_call: TRBJ1-2; cdr3_aa: CASSQVWDRNYGYTF; cdr3_nt: TGCGCCAGCAGCCAAGTCTGGGACAGGAACTATGGCTACACCTTC
d_call: .; v_call: TRBV30; clone_size: .; cdr3_length: 15; j_call: TRBJ2-7; cdr3_aa: CAWSRPGHRSYEQYF; cdr3_nt: TGTGCCTGGAGTCGGCCCGGACATAGGAGTTACGAGCAGTACTTC
d_call: .; v_call: TRBV5-3; clone_size: .; cdr3_length: 15; j_call: TRBJ2-1; cdr3_aa: CARSLKRDTDNEQFF; cdr3_nt: TGTGCCAGAAGCTTGAAACGGGACACCGACAATGAGCAGTTCTTC
d_call: TRBD2; v_call: TRBV6-4; clone_size: few; cdr3_length: 15; j_call: TRBJ2-1; cdr3_aa: CASSPLAGGNNEQFF; cdr3_nt: TGTGCCAGCAGCCCACTAGCGGGGGGAAACAATGAGCAGTTCTTC
d_call: .; v_call: TRBV19; clone_size: .; cdr3_length: 13; j_call: TRBJ2-3; cdr3_aa: CASSPRSGDTQYF; cdr3_nt: TGTGCCAGTAGTCCTCGGTCGGGGGATACGCAGTATTTT
d_call: TRBD1; v_call: TRBV7-9; clone_size: .; cdr3_length: 15; j_call: TRBJ1-2; cdr3_aa: CASSLGWDRGWGYTF; cdr3_nt: TGTGCCAGCAGCTTAGGCTGGGACAGGGGTTGGGGCTACACCTTC
d_call: .; v_call: TRBV30; clone_size: few; cdr3_length: 13; j_call: TRBJ1-5; cdr3_aa: CAWSVGGYQPQHF; cdr3_nt: TGTGCCTGGAGCGTAGGCGGCTATCAGCCCCAGCATTTT
d_call: .; v_call: TRBV29-1; clone_size: .; cdr3_length: 14; j_call: TRBJ2-2; cdr3_aa: CSVPTGVGTGELFF; cdr3_nt: TGCAGCGTACCAACAGGAGTCGGCACCGGGGAGCTGTTTTTT
d_call: .; v_call: TRBV19; clone_size: .; cdr3_length: 13; j_call: TRBJ1-1; cdr3_aa: CASKGGGRSEAFF; cdr3_nt: TGTGCCAGTAAGGGTGGCGGGAGATCTGAAGCTTTCTTT
d_call: .; v_call: TRBV7-3; clone_size: .; cdr3_length: 12; j_call: TRBJ2-7; cdr3_aa: CASSPGGREQYF; cdr3_nt: TGTGCCAGCAGCCCCGGGGGTCGGGAGCAGTACTTC
d_call: .; v_call: TRBV2; clone_size: .; cdr3_length: 15; j_call: TRBJ2-3; cdr3_aa: CASRADHGVGDTQYF; cdr3_nt: TGTGCCAGCAGGGCCGACCACGGGGTTGGGGATACGCAGTATTTT
d_call: TRBD1; v_call: TRBV6-1; clone_size: once; cdr3_length: 15; j_call: TRBJ2-7; cdr3_aa: CASSGGGRGRYEQYF; cdr3_nt: TGTGCCAGCAGTGGAGGGGGTAGGGGGCGCTACGAGCAGTACTTC
d_call: .; v_call: TRBV10-3; clone_size: .; cdr3_length: 13; j_call: TRBJ2-5; cdr3_aa: CAIAGAVKETQYF; cdr3_nt: TGTGCCATCGCAGGGGCAGTCAAAGAGACCCAGTACTTC
d_call: .; v_call: TRBV4-1; clone_size: once; cdr3_length: 14; j_call: TRBJ1-2; cdr3_aa: CASSQMQGSYGYTF; cdr3_nt: TGCGCCAGCAGCCAAATGCAGGGGTCCTATGGCTACACCTTC
d_call: .; v_call: TRBV6-5; clone_size: .; cdr3_length: 15; j_call: TRBJ1-6; cdr3_aa: CASNPLRTANSPLHF; cdr3_nt: TGTGCCAGCAATCCCCTTAGGACAGCTAATTCACCCCTCCACTTT
d_call: .; v_call: TRBV7-6; clone_size: once; cdr3_length: 13; j_call: TRBJ1-5; cdr3_aa: CASSLRGGRPQHF; cdr3_nt: TGTGCCAGCAGCTTACGCGGTGGGAGGCCCCAGCATTTT
d_call: TRBD1; v_call: TRBV4-3; clone_size: .; cdr3_length: 17; j_call: TRBJ1-1; cdr3_aa: CASSQDWSGQGNTEAFF; cdr3_nt: TGCGCCAGCAGCCAAGATTGGTCGGGACAGGGGAACACTGAAGCTTTCTTT
d_call: TRBD1; v_call: TRBV27; clone_size: .; cdr3_length: 15; j_call: TRBJ1-1; cdr3_aa: CASSLSRGLGTEAFF; cdr3_nt: TGTGCCAGCAGTTTATCCAGGGGGCTTGGGACTGAAGCTTTCTTT
d_call: TRBD1; v_call: TRBV5-4; clone_size: .; cdr3_length: 13; j_call: TRBJ2-4; cdr3_aa: CASRGTGTNIQYF; cdr3_nt: TGTGCCAGCCGTGGGACAGGGACTAACATTCAGTACTTC
d_call: .; v_call: TRBV6-5; clone_size: once; cdr3_length: 16; j_call: TRBJ1-2; cdr3_aa: CASSYSEVASNYGYTF; cdr3_nt: TGTGCCAGCAGTTACTCCGAGGTGGCGTCGAACTATGGCTACACCTTC
d_call: .; v_call: TRBV5-1; clone_size: .; cdr3_length: 13; j_call: TRBJ2-1; cdr3_aa: CASSHEGWGEQFF; cdr3_nt: TGCGCCAGCAGCCACGAGGGTTGGGGTGAGCAGTTCTTC
d_call: .; v_call: TRBV9; clone_size: .; cdr3_length: 15; j_call: TRBJ1-2; cdr3_aa: CASSVATGSSYGYTF; cdr3_nt: TGTGCCAGCAGCGTAGCTACGGGGTCTTCATATGGCTACACCTTC
d_call: TRBD2; v_call: TRBV5-5; clone_size: once; cdr3_length: 16; j_call: TRBJ2-3; cdr3_aa: CASSLPLAGGTDTQYF; cdr3_nt: TGTGCCAGCAGCTTGCCCCTAGCGGGGGGCACAGATACGCAGTATTTT
d_call: TRBD1; v_call: TRBV19; clone_size: .; cdr3_length: 13; j_call: TRBJ1-2; cdr3_aa: CASAKQGEHGYTF; cdr3_nt: TGTGCCAGTGCCAAGCAGGGGGAGCATGGCTACACCTTC
d_call: TRBD1; v_call: TRBV7-9; clone_size: .; cdr3_length: 15; j_call: TRBJ2-7; cdr3_aa: CASSIGQASSYEQYF; cdr3_nt: TGTGCCAGCAGCATAGGACAGGCCTCTAGCTACGAGCAGTACTTC
d_call: .; v_call: TRBV5-3; clone_size: .; cdr3_length: 17; j_call: TRBJ2-3; cdr3_aa: CARSLVPRRRHTDTQYF; cdr3_nt: TGTGCCAGAAGCTTGGTCCCACGGAGGCGTCACACAGATACGCAGTATTTT
d_call: .; v_call: TRBV11-3; clone_size: once; cdr3_length: 13; j_call: TRBJ1-2; cdr3_aa: CASSLDRNYGYTF; cdr3_nt: TGTGCCAGCAGCTTAGACAGGAACTATGGCTACACCTTC
d_call: TRBD2; v_call: TRBV2; clone_size: .; cdr3_length: 14; j_call: TRBJ2-7; cdr3_aa: CASGTSGGVYEQYF; cdr3_nt: TGTGCCAGCGGGACTAGCGGGGGCGTTTACGAGCAGTACTTC
d_call: .; v_call: TRBV30; clone_size: few; cdr3_length: 13; j_call: TRBJ1-2; cdr3_aa: CAWSQDTYYGYTF; cdr3_nt: TGTGCCTGGAGTCAGGACACCTACTATGGCTACACCTTC
d_call: .; v_call: TRBV21-1; clone_size: .; cdr3_length: 15; j_call: TRBJ1-3; cdr3_aa: CASSKGQGTGNTIYF; cdr3_nt: TGTGCCAGCAGCAAAGGGCAGGGGACTGGAAACACCATATATTTT
d_call: TRBD2; v_call: TRBV15; clone_size: once; cdr3_length: 15; j_call: TRBJ2-5; cdr3_aa: CATSRAGGRQETQYF; cdr3_nt: TGTGCCACCAGCAGAGCGGGGGGACGCCAAGAGACCCAGTACTTC
d_call: .; v_call: TRBV5-6; clone_size: .; cdr3_length: 14; j_call: TRBJ2-7; cdr3_aa: CASSLTGYSYEQYF; cdr3_nt: TGTGCCAGCAGCTTGACAGGGTACTCCTACGAGCAGTACTTC
d_call: TRBD1; v_call: TRBV30; clone_size: .; cdr3_length: 17; j_call: TRBJ1-4; cdr3_aa: CAWSVGQGHATNEKLFF; cdr3_nt: TGTGCCTGGAGTGTTGGACAGGGGCATGCAACTAATGAAAAACTGTTTTTT
d_call: TRBD2; v_call: TRBV5-6; clone_size: once; cdr3_length: 15; j_call: TRBJ2-5; cdr3_aa: CASSFGLAGGRSQYF; cdr3_nt: TGTGCCAGCAGCTTCGGACTAGCGGGGGGGCGGAGCCAGTACTTC
d_call: .; v_call: TRBV27; clone_size: .; cdr3_length: 12; j_call: TRBJ1-2; cdr3_aa: CASSQLGGGYTF; cdr3_nt: TGTGCCAGCAGCCAACTTGGAGGAGGCTACACCTTC
d_call: TRBD1; v_call: TRBV11-2; clone_size: few; cdr3_length: 15; j_call: TRBJ2-7; cdr3_aa: CASSQGQGALYEQYF; cdr3_nt: TGTGCCAGCAGCCAAGGACAGGGGGCGCTTTACGAGCAGTACTTC
d_call: .; v_call: TRBV27; clone_size: once; cdr3_length: 15; j_call: TRBJ1-2; cdr3_aa: CASSPSFRTVYGYTF; cdr3_nt: TGTGCCAGCAGTCCCAGTTTCCGGACAGTGTATGGCTACACCTTC